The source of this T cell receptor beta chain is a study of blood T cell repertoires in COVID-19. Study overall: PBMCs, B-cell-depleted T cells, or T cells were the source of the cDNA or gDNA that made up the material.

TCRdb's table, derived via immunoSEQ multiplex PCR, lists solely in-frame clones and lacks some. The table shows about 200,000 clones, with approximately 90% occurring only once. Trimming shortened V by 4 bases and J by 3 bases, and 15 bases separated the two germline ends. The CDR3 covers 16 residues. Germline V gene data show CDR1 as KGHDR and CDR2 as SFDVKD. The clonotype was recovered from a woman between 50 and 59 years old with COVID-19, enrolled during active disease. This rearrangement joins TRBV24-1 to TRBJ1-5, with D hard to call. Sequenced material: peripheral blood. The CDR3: CATSDPRGGLNQPQHF. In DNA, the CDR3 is TGTGCCACCAGTGACCCTCGCGGAGGCCTCAATCAGCCCCAGCATTTT.